Presented here are 9 T cell receptor beta chains from one specimen sequenced in a study of shared clonotypes between healthy human individuals. Sequenced by immunoSEQ multiplex PCR; TCRdb stores in-frame clones only, minus some. The sample lists about 2.3 million clones, approximately 95% occurring once. Sequencing was performed on naive CD4+ T cells from PBMCs. Subset of the sample: CD45RA+ positively selected. The receptors here all came from a man younger than 35 in good health. Some clones in this sample may be carry-over from other donors' samples.

The V call is TRBV19, the J call TRBJ1-5; D uncertain. The CDR3 runs to 12 residues. Per the germline V gene, CDR1 is LNHDA and CDR2 is SQIVND (reference sequence). V gave up 4 bases and J gave up 7 bases, with 8 bases separating them. DNA of the CDR3: TGTGCCAGTAGTACCTCATACCAGCCCCAGCATTTT. Its protein product is CASSTSYQPQHF.

V is TRBV28 and J is TRBJ2-5; the match to TRBD1 covers 8 bases. The CDR3 totals 17 residues. V lost 2 bases to trimming and J lost 6 bases; unmatched junction nucleotides: 14. Germline lookup yields CDR1 MDHEN and CDR2 SYDVKM. In nucleotides, the CDR3 is TGTGCCAGCAGTTTAAATTCCGGGACAGGATCCCTACAGACCCAGTACTTC. This translates into CASSLNSGTGSLQTQYF.

The J gene is TRBJ2-5, the V gene TRBV25-1; 9 nucleotides match TRBD2. J lost 4 bases, V lost 5 bases, and 8 bases had no gene match. The CDR3 spans 15 residues. Germline V CDR1 and CDR2: MGHDK, SYGVNS. Here the CDR3 reads CASSLGGRAGETQYF. CDR3 bases: TGTGCCAGCAGTCTGGGCGGGAGGGCAGGAGAGACCCAGTACTTC.

V gene TRBV6-6 combines with J gene TRBJ2-3; D could derive from TRBD1 or TRBD2 (6 bases each). V lost 4 bases to trimming and J lost 1 base, with 15 bases between them. CDR3 length: 16 residues. Germline-derived CDR1 and CDR2 are MNHNY and SVGAGI (reference sequence). CDR3 bases: TGTGCCAGCAGTTGGAGGGGGGACGGAGGCACAGATACGCAGTATTTT. Amino acid sequence: CASSWRGDGGTDTQYF.

The V and J genes are TRBV6-5 and TRBJ1-2; TRBD1 might be the D (6 bases). The CDR3 spans 14 residues. Trimming removed 5 bases at V and 4 bases at J, with 14 bases between. CDR1 and CDR2 (germline): MNHEY, SVGAGI. The CDR3 here is CASSLSQGTYGYTF. CDR3 DNA: TGTGCCAGCAGTCTTTCACAGGGCACCTATGGCTACACCTTC.

A word on this clone: This sample also contains other DNA sequences that code for the same CDR3. This rearrangement joins TRBV28 to TRBJ1-1, with D perhaps TRBD1 (5 bases). CDR1 is MDHEN and CDR2 is SYDVKM in the germline V gene. The CDR3 consists of 12 residues. Trimming stripped 6 bases from V and 3 bases from J, with 8 bases between. CDR3 sequence reads: CASSTGHTEAFF. CDR3 sequence (DNA): TGTGCCAGCAGCACGGGGCACACTGAAGCTTTCTTT.

This clone appeared a single time. This chain uses TRBV5-4 with TRBJ2-5, with D perhaps TRBD2 (5 bases). This CDR3 has 15 amino acids. The ends were cut back, 4 bases at V and 5 bases at J, with 18 bases in the middle. Germline CDR1 is SGHNT and CDR2 is YYREEE (reference sequence). In DNA form, the CDR3 reads TGTGCCAGCAGCCTCCGACACGGGCGCGGGGAGACCCAGTACTTC. This gives the protein CASSLRHGRGETQYF. The entire variable domain, with the rest obtained from reference TRBV5-4 and TRBJ2-5, is as follows: ETGVTQSPTHLIKTRGQQVTLRCSSQSGHNTVSWYQQALGQGPQFIFQYYREEENGRGNFPPRFSGLQFPNYSSELNVNALELDDSALYLCASSLRHGRGETQYFGPGTRLLVL.

This clone is a singleton in its sample. The rearrangement links TRBV29-1 to TRBJ2-1; the D call may be TRBD1 or TRBD2 (6 bases each). The V and J ends lost 3 bases and 8 bases respectively, with 8 bases between them. This CDR3 is 11 amino acids long. The germline gives CDR1 SQVTM, CDR2 ANQGSEA. Here the CDR3 DNA reads TGCAGCGTTGAGGGGGGCGATGAGCAGTTCTTC. It codes for CSVEGGDEQFF.

This rearrangement joins TRBV7-3 to TRBJ2-3, with D maybe TRBD2 (6 bases). Deletions cut 1 base from V and 0 bases from J, with 8 bases between. This CDR3 spans 15 amino acids. The V gene's germline CDR1 is SGHTA and CDR2 FQGTGA. CDR3 region: CASSLIAASTDTQYF. CDR3 in DNA: TGTGCCAGCAGCTTAATAGCGGCTAGCACAGATACGCAGTATTTT.